This entry describes one TCR beta chain. The data were produced by immunoSEQ multiplex PCR, yet TCRdb's version contains in-frame clones alone and is incomplete. The table lists some 320,000 clones, more than 90% of them singletons. V was pared by 6 bases and J by 5 bases, with 3 bases of the junction left unmatched. Per the germline V gene, CDR1 is ENHRY and CDR2 is SYGVKD. The CDR3 consists of 13 residues. This specimen belongs to a study of blood T cell repertoires in COVID-19. The gene calls are TRBV10-3 and TRBJ1-4; 7 nucleotides align to TRBD1. Sequenced input: PBMCs or T cells enriched from blood (not recorded which). This TCR came from a woman in her 30s who had been exposed to COVID-19. The CDR3 loop is CAIRDRPNEKLFF. The CDR3 DNA reads TGTGCCATCAGGGACAGGCCAAATGAAAAACTGTTTTTT.